This T cell receptor beta chain appears in the sequencing data of a study of blood T cell repertoires in COVID-19 (dated by TCRdb to the early 2020s). In the study overall: Samples covering the acute and convalescent phases of COVID-19 were provided by collaborators in the United States, Italy and Spain. The repertoires were released in a freely available public database meant as a resource for research on the immune response to SARS-CoV-2. Where HLA class I and class II types were available, the types were taken from metadata supplied by the sample provider, not from assay-based typing. Samples were obtained from the ongoing ImmuneRACE study (first 160 participants) and from roughly 1,300 subjects provided by 6 global collaborators. Nearly every sample came with metadata listing a de-identified subject ID, COVID-19 status, age in years and sex. The prospective study material was composed of cDNA or gDNA derived from T cells, B-cell-depleted T cells, or PBMCs. Subjects who had been exposed to COVID-19, were actively infected with it, or had recovered from it provided the deeply sampled blood TCRbeta repertoires that made up the dataset. Broader findings and caveats from the paper: The amount of clinical and demographic metadata varied by source and participant and was provided uncurated.

From the germline V gene (reference sequence), CDR1 is SEHNR and CDR2 is FQNEAQ. V trim: 1 base; J trim: 6 bases; unmatched bases: 9. Counted from cysteine to phenylalanine, this CDR3 has 15 amino acids. Of the read, only the CDR3 DNA is kept; its 45 bases are in frame from base 1. TCRbeta CDR3 regions were amplified from genomic DNA by means of the immunoSEQ Assay, a bias-controlled multiplex PCR. Per the original workflow: The number of nucleated cells in each sample was estimated by amplification of reference gene primers within the assay. Sequence reads were collapsed and filtered to measure the absolute abundance of every unique TCRbeta CDR3 rearrangement. Productive Simpson clonality was computed per sample as the square root of Simpson's diversity index over productive rearrangements. TCRdb mirrors the immuneACCESS table, restricted to in-frame sequences. Some clones are absent from its copies; in checked studies, under half trace to an unresolved V gene, and the reason for the others is unknown. V and J calls and clone size are those listed in that table; D and trimming were worked out from the DNA. Within this sample are about 360,000 clones, with approximately 85% of them counted one time only. Of the sample, more than 2% is held by the ten largest clones.

In the case of this clone: The target of this receptor is not known. No per-base quality is available; no much larger clone lies one base away.

In the prospective study, participants were about 18 to 89 years old, resided in about two dozen geographic areas of the United States, and were enrolled through a virtual design. To assign participants to cohorts, the prospective study relied on clinical history that participants themselves reported in a screening survey and a study questionnaire. In the prospective study, mobile phlebotomists collected whole blood, serum and a nasopharyngeal or oropharyngeal swab from each participant. Participants in the prospective study had the option to provide additional blood draws and questionnaires over a 2-month period. Before DNA extraction, blood samples from the prospective study were shipped at room temperature or frozen.

This receptor chain uses TRBV7-9 and TRBJ2-7; 7 nucleotides in the junction match TRBD1. Sequencing was carried out using PBMCs or T cells enriched from blood (not recorded which). This clonotype was obtained from a woman in her thirties or forties with acute COVID-19. The CDR3 protein sequence reads: CASSLVPGQFSEQYF. The DNA sequence is given as TGTGCCAGCAGCTTAGTCCCGGGACAGTTCTCCGAGCAGTACTTC.